This T cell receptor (beta chain) derives from a study of T cell responses to AZD1222 COVID-19 vaccine. Findings and caveats of the study: Regions left unmutated in variants are reportedly the target of nearly half of spike-specific TCRs. With two AZD1222 doses given, Spike-specific TCR breadth and depth both rose.

Regarding this clone: Its antigen remains unidentified.

Clones were read by immunoSEQ multiplex PCR, and TCRdb kept only the in-frame ones, dropping some. The table lists 120,000 or so clones, around 93% of them singletons. With 5 bases removed from V and 4 bases from J, the gap between germline ends came to 20 bases. This CDR3 spans 17 amino acids. In germline, CDR1 is LNHDA, CDR2 SQIVND (reference sequence). The rearrangement joins TRBV19 to TRBJ2-2; D perhaps matches TRBD1 (7 bases). This sequence originates from an adult in good health. The starting material was peripheral blood, obtained on day 0 of AZD1222 vaccination. The CDR3, as DNA: TGTGCCAGTAGTTCCCGAACCCAGGGGGGCGGCACCGGGGAGCTGTTTTTT. Amino acids: CASSSRTQGGGTGELFF.